One sample yielded the 15 T cell receptor beta chains listed below, sequenced in a study of OX40 agonist ivuxolimab in advanced cancers. The method was immunoSEQ multiplex PCR; TCRdb's version includes in-frame clones alone and lacks a portion of them. The sample carries tens of thousands of clones, more than 80% recorded once. The source material was CD4+ or CD8+ T cells sorted from blood, sampled in a trial of the OX40 agonist ivuxolimab. Source of these receptors: an adult with an advanced solid tumor such as melanoma, head and neck, liver or kidney cancer.

This chain joins TRBV5-4 and TRBJ2-5, with a possible D match to TRBD1 (6 bases). Per the germline V gene, CDR1 is SGHNT and CDR2 is YYREEE (reference sequence). This CDR3 has 15 residues. Trimming cost V 3 bases and J 1 base, with 13 bases left between them. The DNA of the CDR3 is TGTGCCAGCAGCTCAGGGGCAGGGCGCCAAGAGACCCAGTACTTC. It yields the protein CASSSGAGRQETQYF.

Note on this clone: This same CDR3 is encoded by further DNA sequences in the sample. The chain joins TRBV28 to TRBJ2-7, with 7 bases lining up with TRBD2. The CDR3 covers 14 residues. CDR1 and CDR2 from the germline V gene are MDHEN and SYDVKM. The V segment lost 3 bases and the J segment 0 bases; nucleotides outside the gene matches: 2. The CDR3 here is CASSFTGGSYEQYF. CDR3 nucleotides: TGTGCCAGCAGTTTTACGGGGGGCTCCTACGAGCAGTACTTC.

This clone was counted once. This sequence joins TRBV5-5 and TRBJ2-5; TRBD1 is a possible D gene (5 bases). CDR3 size: 14 residues. Germline-derived CDR1 and CDR2 are SGHKS and YYEKEE (reference sequence). Trimming removed 2 bases from V and 5 bases from J, with 13 bases in between. CDR3 DNA sequence: TGTGCCAGCAGCTTCGGTCCCAGGGTGGAGACCCAGTACTTC. Protein sequence: CASSFGPRVETQYF.

The chain employs TRBV2 and TRBJ2-3; 10 bases fit TRBD2. This CDR3 region has 13 residues. Germline V gene lookup returns CDR1 SNHLY and CDR2 FYNNEI. V dropped 6 bases and J dropped 13; count of bases not matched to a gene: 10. The CDR3 region is CASSARLAGVEYF. The CDR3 DNA reads as TGTGCCAGCAGCGCCCGGCTAGCGGGAGTCGAGTATTTT. Full variable domain (rest looked up from reference TRBV2 and TRBJ2-3): EPEVTQTPSHQVTQMGQEVILRCVPISNHLYFYWYRQILGQKVEFLVSFYNNEISEKSEIFDDQFSVERPDGSNFTLKIRSTKLEDSAMYFCASSARLAGVEYFGPGTRLTVL.

The rearrangement uses TRBV19 and TRBJ1-4; D perhaps matches TRBD1 (6 bases). This CDR3 spans 13 amino acids. The germline V gene has CDR1 LNHDA and CDR2 SQIVND (reference sequence). The ends were cut back, 4 bases at V and 7 bases at J, with 10 bases in the middle. In nucleotides, the CDR3 is TGTGCCAGTAGTACAGGGGCCGGTGAAAAACTGTTTTTT. It yields the protein CASSTGAGEKLFF.

This clone was seen a handful of times. The chain carries TRBV4-1 and TRBJ1-1, with 9 bases matching TRBD1. The V gene's germline CDR1 is MGHRA and CDR2 YSYEKL. Trimming at V came to 4 bases and at J to 3 bases, leaving 12 bases not matched to a gene. CDR3 length: 17 amino acids. This CDR3 is CASSPVGQGRGHTEAFF. For the CDR3, the DNA is TGCGCCAGCAGCCCCGTGGGACAGGGACGCGGGCACACTGAAGCTTTCTTT.

This chain connects TRBV10-3 to TRBJ2-3; TRBD2 agrees at 9 bases. V trimming: 10 bases; J trimming: 6 bases; junction bases outside the gene matches: 8. CDR3 length equals 13 residues. CDR1 and CDR2 from the germline V gene are ENHRY and SYGVKD. CDR3 in amino acids: CATRGSGSDTQYF. In DNA form, the CDR3 reads TGTGCCACCCGGGGTAGCGGGAGTGATACGCAGTATTTT.

The rearrangement joins TRBV2 to TRBJ2-1; D is uncertain. V was shortened by 4 bases and J by 8 bases, with 3 bases between the two germline ends. CDR1 is SNHLY, CDR2 FYNNEI, per germline. The CDR3 contains 10 residues. In DNA, the CDR3 is TGTGCCAGCAGTGGTTATGAGCAGTTCTTC. Encoded protein: CASSGYEQFF. The entire variable domain, with the rest obtained from reference TRBV2 and TRBJ2-1, is as follows: EPEVTQTPSHQVTQMGQEVILRCVPISNHLYFYWYRQILGQKVEFLVSFYNNEISEKSEIFDDQFSVERPDGSNFTLKIRSTKLEDSAMYFCASSGYEQFFGPGTRLTVL.

The rearrangement joins TRBV7-2 to TRBJ2-2; the match to TRBD2 covers 14 bases. This CDR3 is built from 19 residues. Per the germline V gene, CDR1 is SGHTA and CDR2 is FQGNSA. Losses at the gene ends were 1 base for V and 0 bases for J; bases not matched to a gene: 4. Written as DNA, the CDR3 is TGTGCCAGCAGCTTAGTACGACTAGCGGGAGGGACGAACACCGGGGAGCTGTTTTTT. Translated: CASSLVRLAGGTNTGELFF.

J is TRBJ2-5 and V is TRBV5-4; 8 bases match TRBD2. The J call is in doubt because the DNA end fits TRBJ2-7 better. Germline CDR1 is SGHNT and CDR2 is YYREEE (reference sequence). CDR3 length equals 14 residues. In nucleotides, the CDR3 is TGTGCCAGCAGTTCCGGGACTAGTTCCTACGAGCAGTACTTC. Its translation is CASSSGTSSYEQYF.

V is TRBV11-2 and J is TRBJ2-3, with unresolved D. The CDR3 extends over 15 amino acids. Germline V gene data show CDR1 as SGHAT and CDR2 as FQNNGV. V gave up 1 base and J gave up 0 bases, with 8 bases separating them. CDR3 DNA: TGTGCCAGCAGCTTAGTATTCTCTAGCACAGATACGCAGTATTTT. Translated: CASSLVFSSTDTQYF.

V is TRBV6-6 and J is TRBJ2-1, with 8 bases lining up with TRBD2. This CDR3 region has 15 residues. Trimming cost V 6 bases and J 0 bases; bases outside gene matches: 4. Germline lookup yields CDR1 MNHNY and CDR2 SVGAGI (reference sequence). The CDR3 DNA is TGTGCCAGCAGGGCCGGGACTAGCTCCTACAATGAGCAGTTCTTC. It specifies CASRAGTSSYNEQFF.

The genes are TRBV29-1 and TRBJ2-3, with 10 bases identical to TRBD1. CDR1 SQVTM and CDR2 ANQGSEA come from the germline V gene. The CDR3 sequence is 15 residues long. V gave up 5 bases and J gave up 5 bases; unmatched junction bases: 10. The CDR3 protein is CSVTAGTGVEDTQYF. The CDR3 nucleotides read TGCAGCGTTACAGCCGGGACAGGGGTGGAAGATACGCAGTATTTT.

This clone showed up just once. The DNA is omitted, as the CDR3 cannot be located on it reliably, and the CDR3 follows TCRdb's listing. V is TRBV28 and J is TRBJ1-1. CDR1 MDHEN and CDR2 SYDVKM come from the germline V gene. The CDR3 is 21 residues long, ends included. The CDR3 loop reads CASSLGGRTNTEAFFVGGAFF.

This chain uses TRBV5-4 with TRBJ2-1; D perhaps matches TRBD2 (5 bases). CDR3 length equals 16 residues. V was cut by 4 bases and J by 0 bases, with 14 bases left in between. The germline V gene has CDR1 SGHNT and CDR2 YYREEE (reference sequence). The CDR3 DNA sequence: TGTGCCAGCAGCCCCGGAGTAGCGACCTCCTACAATGAGCAGTTCTTC. The encoded protein is CASSPGVATSYNEQFF.